The source of this T cell receptor beta chain is a study of blood T cell repertoires in COVID-19. Assay used: immunoSEQ multiplex PCR; TCRdb lists only in-frame clones, some missing. The table shows around 72,000 clones, with approximately 87% occurring only once. CDR3 length: 13 residues. Trimming pared 5 bases from V and 3 bases from J, leaving 9 bases between. Sequencing was done on a sample of peripheral blood. The receptor was derived from a man in his fifties with active COVID-19. V and J are TRBV5-3 and TRBJ1-3; possible D gene TRBD1, 6 bases. TRBV5-3 is reported as an ORF; its role is uncertain. The CDR3 coding sequence is TGTGCCAGAAGTGCCAGGGGTGGAAACACCATATATTTT. Its protein is CARSARGGNTIYF.